The 19 T cell receptor beta chains reported below all come from one sample, sequenced in a study of OX40 agonist ivuxolimab in advanced cancers. The method was immunoSEQ multiplex PCR; TCRdb's version includes in-frame clones alone and lacks a portion of them. This sample has fewer than 55,000 clones, with around 80% found just once. This specimen was CD4+ or CD8+ T cells sorted from blood, taken in a trial of the OX40 agonist ivuxolimab. These receptors originate from an adult with an advanced solid tumor such as melanoma, head and neck, liver or kidney cancer.

The rearrangement joins TRBV10-3 to TRBJ2-7; D possibly corresponds to TRBD2 (6 bases). The CDR3 consists of 13 residues. Germline V gives CDR1 ENHRY, CDR2 SYGVKD. Trimming cost V 10 bases and J 2 bases, with 15 bases left between them. The chain's CDR3 is CATQEGRTYEQYV. The CDR3 DNA reads TGTGCCACCCAGGAGGGGCGAACCTACGAGCAGTACGTC.

This chain connects TRBV13 to TRBJ2-3; 7 positions match TRBD2. The CDR3 has 17 residues. Trimming at V came to 4 bases and at J to 0 bases, leaving 10 bases not matched to a gene. The germline gives CDR1 PRHDT, CDR2 FYEKMQ (reference sequence). The CDR3: CASSSDRGGRSTDTQYF. In DNA form, the CDR3 reads TGTGCCAGCAGCTCCGACCGGGGCGGGAGAAGCACAGATACGCAGTATTTT.

The rearrangement links TRBV28 to TRBJ1-5; possibly TRBD1 for D (6 bases). The CDR3 totals 14 residues. The germline gives CDR1 MDHEN, CDR2 SYDVKM. Trimming took 7 bases from V and 4 from J, leaving 14 bases between them. The CDR3 protein is CASTEGGGNQPQHF. The CDR3 DNA follows: TGTGCCAGCACAGAAGGGGGAGGGAATCAGCCCCAGCATTTT.

As to this clone: At one of its ends the junction is not consistent with the germline gene, which may arise from a read error. J is TRBJ1-1 and V is TRBV7-9, with D possibly TRBD1 on 6 matching bases. CDR3 length: 13 residues. CDR1 is SEHNR, CDR2 FQNEAQ, per germline (reference sequence). For the CDR3, the DNA is TGTGCCAGCAGCCGAGGAGGGGACACGGAAGCTTTCTTT. Protein product: CASSRGGDTEAFF.

The chain carries TRBV30 and TRBJ2-1, with 8 bases aligning to TRBD2. This CDR3 has 15 residues. The V gene's germline CDR1 is GTSNPN and CDR2 SVGIG (reference sequence). The trim removed 2 bases at V and 2 bases at J, leaving 5 bases unmatched. CDR3 nucleotide sequence: TGTGCCTGGAGTCACCCGGGAGGGCCCTACAATGAGCAGTTCTTC. Its protein is CAWSHPGGPYNEQFF.

The rearrangement uses TRBV7-9 and TRBJ1-2, with 8 bases identical to TRBD1. Germline trimming cut 5 bases from V and 3 bases from J; bases unmatched to any gene: 2. The germline gives CDR1 SEHNR, CDR2 FQNEAQ (reference sequence). The CDR3 is made up of 13 amino acids. CDR3 sequence (DNA): TGTGCCAGCAGCCTGACAGGGGACTATGGCTACACCTTC. This gives the protein CASSLTGDYGYTF.

This clone has a single count. The V call is TRBV29-1, the J call TRBJ2-3; D unclear. The CDR3 contains 12 residues. The germline V gene has CDR1 SQVTM and CDR2 ANQGSEA. Between the trimmed V and J ends, which lost 3 bases and 1 base, there was a span of 5 bases. CDR3 sequence reads: CSVEYGTDTQYF. The CDR3 DNA reads as TGCAGCGTTGAGTACGGCACAGATACGCAGTATTTT.

The chain uses TRBV10-3 and TRBJ1-5, with TRBD1 as a possible D gene (6 bases). V was shortened by 4 bases and J by 0 bases, with 10 bases between the two germline ends. Looked up from germline, CDR1 is ENHRY and CDR2 is SYGVKD. The CDR3 covers 15 residues. The CDR3 DNA sequence: TGTGCCATCAGTGGAGGACAGCTTAGCAATCAGCCCCAGCATTTT. It translates to CAISGGQLSNQPQHF.

This rearrangement joins TRBV28 to TRBJ1-5; 9 nucleotides agree with TRBD1. The germline V gene encodes CDR1 MDHEN and CDR2 SYDVKM. Trimming at V came to 6 bases and at J to 6 bases, leaving 9 bases not matched to a gene. This CDR3 contains 15 residues. Here the CDR3 reads CASRDPTGGGQPQHF. For the CDR3, the DNA is TGTGCCAGCAGGGACCCGACAGGGGGAGGTCAGCCCCAGCATTTT. Combining the CDR3 with reference TRBV28 and TRBJ1-5 gives the whole variable domain DVKVTQSSRYLVKRTGEKVFLECVQDMDHENMFWYRQDPGLGLRLIYFSYDVKMKEKGDIPEGYSVSREKKERFSLILESASTNQTSMYLCASRDPTGGGQPQHFGDGTRLSIL.

The V call is TRBV28, the J call TRBJ2-4, with 12 bases that match TRBD2. There are 15 residues in the CDR3. From germline, CDR1 is MDHEN and CDR2 SYDVKM. V was clipped by 4 bases and J by 4 bases; unmatched bases: 2. The CDR3 here is CASSSLAGGKNIQYF. CDR3 in DNA: TGTGCCAGCAGTTCCCTAGCGGGGGGGAAAAACATTCAGTACTTC.

The chain employs TRBV19 and TRBJ2-2, with 13 bases lining up with TRBD2. The germline V gene has CDR1 LNHDA and CDR2 SQIVND (reference sequence). V lost 4 bases, J lost 0 bases, and 5 bases stayed unmatched. The CDR3 covers 18 residues. The CDR3 sequence is CASSTGTSGTANTGELFF. As DNA, the CDR3 is TGTGCCAGTAGTACCGGGACTAGCGGGACCGCGAACACCGGGGAGCTGTTTTTT. The full variable domain, with the rest looked up from reference TRBV19 and TRBJ2-2, is DGGITQSPKYLFRKEGQNVTLSCEQNLNHDAMYWYRQDPGQGLRLIYYSQIVNDFQKGDIAEGYSVSREKKESFPLTVTSAQKNPTAFYLCASSTGTSGTANTGELFFGEGSRLTVL.

The chain couples TRBV7-9 to TRBJ1-1; 8 bases map to TRBD1. The CDR3 runs 15 residues. CDR1 SEHNR and CDR2 FQNEAQ come from the germline V gene (reference sequence). Trimming removed 5 bases from V and 4 bases from J; junction bases left unmatched: 9. This CDR3 is CASSDTGGSGTEAFF. The CDR3 DNA is TGTGCCAGCAGCGATACAGGGGGGAGTGGCACTGAAGCTTTCTTT.

A single count supports this clone. The chain employs TRBV19 and TRBJ2-1, with 8 bases aligning to TRBD1. The V segment lost 3 bases and the J segment 5 bases; nucleotides outside the gene matches: 9. The CDR3 contains 16 residues. CDR1 is LNHDA, CDR2 SQIVND, per germline (reference sequence). The CDR3 region has the DNA TGTGCCAGTAGTATCATCTGGACAGGGCTTAACAATGAGCAGTTCTTC. The encoded protein is CASSIIWTGLNNEQFF.

V usage is TRBV29-1 and J usage is TRBJ2-5, with a tentative D call TRBD2 (5 bases). The V end lost 2 bases, the J end lost 2 bases, and 9 bases lay between the germline ends. This CDR3 comprises 13 residues. The germline V gene encodes CDR1 SQVTM and CDR2 ANQGSEA. Written as DNA, the CDR3 is TGCAGCGTTGAAACGAGGGCTCAAGAGACCCAGTACTTC. Translation gives CSVETRAQETQYF.

This chain joins TRBV19 and TRBJ2-3; D not resolved. Germline-derived CDR1 and CDR2 are LNHDA and SQIVND (reference sequence). With 5 bases removed from V and 3 bases from J, the gap between germline ends came to 12 bases. This CDR3 region has 14 residues. This CDR3 reads CASSDRVGTDTQYF. The CDR3 nucleotides read TGTGCCAGTAGTGACCGGGTAGGGACAGATACGCAGTATTTT.

This sequence joins TRBV2 and TRBJ2-3, with 9 bases fitting TRBD1. The CDR3 totals 15 residues. The trim removed 6 bases at V and 3 bases at J, leaving 7 bases unmatched. Germline lookup yields CDR1 SNHLY and CDR2 FYNNEI. In nucleotides, the CDR3 is TGTGCCAGCAGAGAGGACAGGGGCAATACAGATACGCAGTATTTT. Protein sequence: CASREDRGNTDTQYF.

This clone was recorded once. CDR3 DNA sequence: TGTGCCAGCAGGAGGGACAGGGGGGAGTTCTACGAGCAGTACTTC. Its protein product is CASRRDRGEFYEQYF. The rearrangement joins TRBV2 to TRBJ2-7; 11 bases line up with TRBD1. The germline CDR1 and CDR2 sequences are SNHLY and FYNNEI. This CDR3 is built from 15 residues. The V gene end was trimmed by 6 bases and the J gene end by 3 bases; junction bases not matched to a gene: 7.

In its sample, this clone is medium-sized. V is TRBV5-1 and J is TRBJ1-1; D may be TRBD1 (5 bases). Germline-derived CDR1 and CDR2 are SGHRS and YFSETQ. V lost 2 bases to trimming and J lost 5 bases, with 10 bases between them. The CDR3 has 13 residues. In DNA, the CDR3 is TGCGCCAGCAGCTTATCAGGGCAGACTGAAGCTTTCTTT. Its translation: CASSLSGQTEAFF.

The chain carries TRBV5-6 and TRBJ2-1; D is unclear. CDR3 length: 15 residues. Germline values: CDR1 SGHDT, CDR2 YYEEEE. Trimming stripped 4 bases from V and 0 bases from J, with 11 bases between. CDR3 amino acids: CASSLLASSYNEQFF. Here the CDR3 DNA reads TGTGCCAGCAGCCTCCTCGCAAGCTCCTACAATGAGCAGTTCTTC.